These 5 T cell receptor beta chains were sequenced from one sample in a study of graft-versus-host responses after intestinal transplantation. Their recognized antigens are unknown. Data came from immunoSEQ multiplex PCR; TCRdb stores just in-frame clones and leaves some out. The sample shows over 80,000 clones, 75% to 95% of them seen only once. The sample was unstimulated CD4+ T cells sorted from spleen or lymph node cells, taken before transplant. These receptors all come from a human donor who was the organ donor for an intestinal transplant.

In DNA, the CDR3 is TGTGCCAGCAGCTTGAGAGGGGGCGCGTTGAACTATGGCTACACCTTC. Its translation is CASSLRGGALNYGYTF. The chain carries TRBV5-5 and TRBJ1-2; 7 positions agree with TRBD1. The V segment lost 1 base and the J segment 2 bases; nucleotides outside the gene matches: 8. In germline, CDR1 is SGHKS, CDR2 YYEKEE (reference sequence). This CDR3 contains 16 residues.

The genes are TRBV11-1 and TRBJ1-2, with unresolved D. The length of the CDR3 is 13 residues. The V and J ends lost 5 bases and 10 bases respectively, with 17 bases between them. Per germline, CDR1 SGHAT and CDR2 FQDESV (reference sequence). DNA for the CDR3: TGTGCCAGCAGCCCGGCGGTTCTATCGGCCTACACCTTC. Its protein product is CASSPAVLSAYTF.

The V gene is TRBV4-1, the J gene TRBJ2-3; 8 positions match TRBD1. CDR1 MGHRA and CDR2 YSYEKL come from the germline V gene. Trimming took 4 bases from V and 4 from J; bases not matched to a gene: 10. The CDR3 runs 16 residues. The CDR3 DNA sequence: TGCGCCAGCAGCCTCGTGGACAGGGAAGGTCCAGATACGCAGTATTTT. This codes for CASSLVDREGPDTQYF.

This chain connects TRBV5-4 to TRBJ1-6, with D unresolved. The V end lost 2 bases, the J end lost 0 bases, and 6 bases lay between the germline ends. Germline V CDR1 and CDR2: SGHNT, YYREEE (reference sequence). The CDR3 spans 15 residues. CDR3 amino acids: CASSFGSSYNSPLHF. The CDR3 DNA is TGTGCCAGCAGCTTCGGGAGCTCCTATAATTCACCCCTCCACTTT.

The gene calls are TRBV4-2 and TRBJ2-3; 9 nucleotides align to TRBD2. CDR3 size: 15 residues. Germline V gene data show CDR1 as LGHNA and CDR2 as YNFKEQ. V shed 3 bases and J 3 bases; nucleotides not matched to a gene: 4. CDR3 nucleotides: TGTGCCAGCAGCCACAGCGGGGGGCAGACAGATACGCAGTATTTT. It specifies CASSHSGGQTDTQYF.